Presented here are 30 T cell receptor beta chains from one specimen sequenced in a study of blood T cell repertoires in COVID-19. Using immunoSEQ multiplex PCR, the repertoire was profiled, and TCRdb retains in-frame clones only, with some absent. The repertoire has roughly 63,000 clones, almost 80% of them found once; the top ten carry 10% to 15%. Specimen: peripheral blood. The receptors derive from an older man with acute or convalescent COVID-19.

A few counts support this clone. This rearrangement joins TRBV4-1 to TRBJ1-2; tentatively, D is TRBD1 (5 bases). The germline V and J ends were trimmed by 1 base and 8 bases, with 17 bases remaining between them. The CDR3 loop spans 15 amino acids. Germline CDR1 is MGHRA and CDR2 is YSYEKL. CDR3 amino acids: CASSQGPAGLGGYTF. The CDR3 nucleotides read TGCGCCAGCAGCCAAGGGCCCGCGGGGCTAGGGGGCTACACCTTC.

The CDR3 nucleotides are TGTGCCAGCAGCCCTTGGGGGGGACATGATGAGCAGTTCTTC. As protein: CASSPWGGHDEQFF. This rearrangement joins TRBV11-3 to TRBJ2-1; weak D call: TRBD2 (7 bases). CDR1 and CDR2 (germline): SGHNT, YENEEA. CDR3 length: 14 residues. Trimming stripped 5 bases from V and 8 bases from J, with 16 bases between. The whole variable domain, filled in from reference TRBV11-3 and TRBJ2-1, reads EAGVVQSPRYKIIEKKQPVAFWCNPISGHNTLYWYLQNLGQGPELLIRYENEEAVDDSQLPKDRFSAERLKGVDSTLKIQPAELGDSAVYLCASSPWGGHDEQFFGPGTRLTVL.

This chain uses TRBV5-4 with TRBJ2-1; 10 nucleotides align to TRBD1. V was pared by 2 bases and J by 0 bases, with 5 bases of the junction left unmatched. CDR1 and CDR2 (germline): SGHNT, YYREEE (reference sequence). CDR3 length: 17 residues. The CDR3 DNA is TGTGCCAGCAGCTTCGATTGGACAGGGGGCTCCTACAATGAGCAGTTCTTC. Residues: CASSFDWTGGSYNEQFF.

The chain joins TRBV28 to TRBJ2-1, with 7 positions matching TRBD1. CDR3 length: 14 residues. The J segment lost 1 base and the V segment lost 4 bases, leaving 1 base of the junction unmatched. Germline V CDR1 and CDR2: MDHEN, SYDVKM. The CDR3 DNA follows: TGTGCCAGCAGTTCGGGACAGTCCTACAATGAGCAGTTCTTC. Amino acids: CASSSGQSYNEQFF.

This chain's CDR3 is CASSQEGGSPSPLHF. The CDR3 DNA reads as TGTGCCAGCAGCCAAGAAGGCGGTTCCCCCTCACCCCTCCACTTT. The chain links TRBV3-1 (or the pseudogene TRBV3-2) to TRBJ1-6; D gene uncertain. Germline loops: CDR1 LGHDT, CDR2 YNNKEL (reference sequence). The CDR3 spans 15 residues. The V end lost 0 bases, the J end lost 10 bases, and 13 bases lay between the germline ends.

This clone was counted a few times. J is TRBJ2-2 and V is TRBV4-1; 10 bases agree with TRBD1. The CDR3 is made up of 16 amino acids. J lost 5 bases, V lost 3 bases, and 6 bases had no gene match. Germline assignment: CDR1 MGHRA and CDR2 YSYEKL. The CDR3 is CASSHPGQGQTGELFF. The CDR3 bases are TGCGCCAGCAGCCACCCGGGACAGGGGCAGACCGGGGAGCTGTTTTTT.

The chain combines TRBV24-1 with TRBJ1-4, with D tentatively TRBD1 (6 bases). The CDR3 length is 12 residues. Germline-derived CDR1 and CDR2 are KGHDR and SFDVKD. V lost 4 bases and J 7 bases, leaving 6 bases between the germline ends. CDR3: CATSDRGEKLFF. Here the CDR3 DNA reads TGTGCCACCAGTGACAGGGGTGAAAAACTGTTTTTT.

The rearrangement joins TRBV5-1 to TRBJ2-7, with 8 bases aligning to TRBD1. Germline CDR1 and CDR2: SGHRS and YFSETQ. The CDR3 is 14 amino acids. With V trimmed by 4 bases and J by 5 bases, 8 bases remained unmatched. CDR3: CASSQDRATNEQYF. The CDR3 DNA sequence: TGCGCCAGCAGCCAGGACAGGGCGACGAACGAGCAGTACTTC.

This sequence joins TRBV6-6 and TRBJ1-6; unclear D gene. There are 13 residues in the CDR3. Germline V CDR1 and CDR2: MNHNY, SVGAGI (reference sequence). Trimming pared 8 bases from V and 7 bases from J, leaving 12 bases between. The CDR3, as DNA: TGTGCCAGCCGTCGGACTGAGAATTCACCCCTCCACTTT. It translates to CASRRTENSPLHF.

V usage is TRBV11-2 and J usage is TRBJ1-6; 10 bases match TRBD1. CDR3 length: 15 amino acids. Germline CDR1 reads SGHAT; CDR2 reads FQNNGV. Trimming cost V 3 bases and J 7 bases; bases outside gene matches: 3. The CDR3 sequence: CASSFGTGENSPLHF. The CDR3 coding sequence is TGTGCCAGCAGCTTCGGGACAGGGGAAAATTCACCCCTCCACTTT.

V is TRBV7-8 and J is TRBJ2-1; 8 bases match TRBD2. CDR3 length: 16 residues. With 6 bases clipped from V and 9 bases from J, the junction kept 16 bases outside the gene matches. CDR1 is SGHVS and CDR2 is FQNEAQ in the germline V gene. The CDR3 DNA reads TGTGCCAGCAGAGCGGGAGCTTCCCCCGGACTACTTGAGCAGTTCTTC. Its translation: CASRAGASPGLLEQFF.

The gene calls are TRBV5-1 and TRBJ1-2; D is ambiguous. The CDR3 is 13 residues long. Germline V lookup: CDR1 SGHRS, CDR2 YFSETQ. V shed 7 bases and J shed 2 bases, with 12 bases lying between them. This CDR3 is CASRLGTNYGYTF. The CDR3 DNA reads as TGCGCCAGCCGCCTTGGCACCAACTATGGCTACACCTTC. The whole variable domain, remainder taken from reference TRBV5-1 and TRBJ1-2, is KAGVTQTPRYLIKTRGQQVTLSCSPISGHRSVSWYQQTPGQGLQFLFEYFSETQRNKGNFPGRFSGRQFSNSRSEMNVSTLELGDSALYLCASRLGTNYGYTFGSGTRLTVV.

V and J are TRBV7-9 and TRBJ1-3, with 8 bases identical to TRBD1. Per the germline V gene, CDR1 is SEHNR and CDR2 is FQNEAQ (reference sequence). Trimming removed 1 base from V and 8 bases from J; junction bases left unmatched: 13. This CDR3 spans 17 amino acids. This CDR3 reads CASSLGRTGPGGYTIYF. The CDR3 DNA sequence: TGTGCCAGCAGCTTAGGACGCACAGGGCCAGGGGGCTACACCATATATTTT.

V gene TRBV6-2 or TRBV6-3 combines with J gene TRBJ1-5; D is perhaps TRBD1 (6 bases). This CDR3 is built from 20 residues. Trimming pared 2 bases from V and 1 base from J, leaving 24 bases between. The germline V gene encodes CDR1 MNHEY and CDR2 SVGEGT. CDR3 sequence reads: CASSYGPLSLGRGSNQPQHF. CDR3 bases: TGTGCCAGCAGTTACGGGCCGTTATCTCTTGGCAGGGGCAGCAATCAGCCCCAGCATTTT.

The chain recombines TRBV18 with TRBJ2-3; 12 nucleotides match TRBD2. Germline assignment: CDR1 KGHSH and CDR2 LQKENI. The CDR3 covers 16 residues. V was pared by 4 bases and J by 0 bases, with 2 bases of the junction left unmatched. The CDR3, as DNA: TGTGCCAGCTCACGGGGGACTAGCGGGAGCACAGATACGCAGTATTTT. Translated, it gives CASSRGTSGSTDTQYF.

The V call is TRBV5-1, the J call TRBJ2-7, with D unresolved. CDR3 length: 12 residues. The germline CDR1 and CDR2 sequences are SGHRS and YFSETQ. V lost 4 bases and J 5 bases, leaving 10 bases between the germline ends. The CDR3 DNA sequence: TGCGCCAGCAGCCGCGAATCTAACGAGCAGTACTTC. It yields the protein CASSRESNEQYF.

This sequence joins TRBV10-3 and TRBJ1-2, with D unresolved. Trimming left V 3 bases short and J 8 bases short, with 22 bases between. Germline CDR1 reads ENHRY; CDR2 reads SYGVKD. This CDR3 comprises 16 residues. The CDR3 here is CAISDGLQNPFEGYTF. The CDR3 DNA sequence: TGTGCCATCAGTGATGGACTCCAGAACCCATTTGAGGGCTACACCTTC.

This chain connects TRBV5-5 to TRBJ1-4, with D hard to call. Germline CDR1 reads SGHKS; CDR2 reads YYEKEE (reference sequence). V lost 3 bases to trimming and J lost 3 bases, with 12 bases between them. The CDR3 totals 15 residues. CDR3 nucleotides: TGTGCCAGCAGCTCCCGTGCTCGGGCTAATGAAAAACTGTTTTTT. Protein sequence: CASSSRARANEKLFF.

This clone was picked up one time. The CDR3 loop reads CASSLVGVGKTGELFF. CDR3 DNA sequence: TGCGCCAGCAGCTTGGTAGGGGTCGGTAAGACCGGGGAGCTGTTTTTT. This chain joins TRBV5-1 and TRBJ2-2, with D perhaps TRBD1 (5 bases). The CDR3 is made up of 16 amino acids. Germline V gene lookup returns CDR1 SGHRS and CDR2 YFSETQ. Trimming removed 0 bases from V and 5 bases from J, with 14 bases in between.

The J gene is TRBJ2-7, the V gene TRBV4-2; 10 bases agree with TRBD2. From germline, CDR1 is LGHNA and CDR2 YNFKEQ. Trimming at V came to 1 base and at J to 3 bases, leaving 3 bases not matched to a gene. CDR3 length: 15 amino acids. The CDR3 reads CASSQASGSYYEQYF. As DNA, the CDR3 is TGTGCCAGCAGCCAAGCTAGCGGGAGCTACTACGAGCAGTACTTC.

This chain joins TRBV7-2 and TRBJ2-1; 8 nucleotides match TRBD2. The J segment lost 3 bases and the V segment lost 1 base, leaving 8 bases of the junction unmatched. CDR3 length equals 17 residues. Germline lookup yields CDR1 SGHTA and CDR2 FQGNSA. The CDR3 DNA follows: TGTGCCAGCAGCTTAGTGGGAGTAGCGGGGATCTACAATGAGCAGTTCTTC. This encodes CASSLVGVAGIYNEQFF.

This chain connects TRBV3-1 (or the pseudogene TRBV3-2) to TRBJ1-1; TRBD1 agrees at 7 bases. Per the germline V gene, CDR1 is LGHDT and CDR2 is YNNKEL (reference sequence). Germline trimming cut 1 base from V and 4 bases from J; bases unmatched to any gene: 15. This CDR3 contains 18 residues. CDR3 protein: CASSQGAVDRVRGTEAFF. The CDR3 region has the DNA TGTGCCAGCAGCCAAGGAGCCGTCGACAGGGTCAGAGGCACTGAAGCTTTCTTT.

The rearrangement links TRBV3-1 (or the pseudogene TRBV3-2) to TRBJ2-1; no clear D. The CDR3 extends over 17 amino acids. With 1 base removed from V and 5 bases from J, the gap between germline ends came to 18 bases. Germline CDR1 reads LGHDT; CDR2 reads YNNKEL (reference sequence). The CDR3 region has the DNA TGTGCCAGCAGCCAAGGTATCCTAGTTAATGCTCACAATGAGCAGTTCTTC. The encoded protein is CASSQGILVNAHNEQFF.

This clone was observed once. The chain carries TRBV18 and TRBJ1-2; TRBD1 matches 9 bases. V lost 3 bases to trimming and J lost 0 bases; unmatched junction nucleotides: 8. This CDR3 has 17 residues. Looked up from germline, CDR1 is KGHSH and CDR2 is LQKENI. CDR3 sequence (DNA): TGTGCCAGCTCACCTCCGACCCGACAGGGGGCTAACTATGGCTACACCTTC. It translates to CASSPPTRQGANYGYTF.

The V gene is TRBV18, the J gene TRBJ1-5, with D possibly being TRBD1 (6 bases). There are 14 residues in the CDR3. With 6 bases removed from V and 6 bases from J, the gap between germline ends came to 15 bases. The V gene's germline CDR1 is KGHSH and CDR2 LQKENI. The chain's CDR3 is CASSRPGGVQPQHF. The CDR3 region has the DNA TGTGCCAGCTCGAGACCTGGGGGCGTTCAGCCCCAGCATTTT.

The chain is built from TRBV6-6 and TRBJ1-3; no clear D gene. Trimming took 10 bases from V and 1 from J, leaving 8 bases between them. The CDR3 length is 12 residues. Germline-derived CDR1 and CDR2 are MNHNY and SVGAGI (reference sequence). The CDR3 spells CATLTSGNTIYF. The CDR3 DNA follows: TGTGCCACCCTGACTTCTGGAAACACCATATATTTT.

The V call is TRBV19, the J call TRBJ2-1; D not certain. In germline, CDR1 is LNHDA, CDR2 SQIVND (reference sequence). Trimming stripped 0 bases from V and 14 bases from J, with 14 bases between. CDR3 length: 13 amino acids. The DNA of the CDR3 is TGTGCCAGTAGTATAGATGGCTCTACAGTAAAGTTCTTC. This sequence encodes CASSIDGSTVKFF.

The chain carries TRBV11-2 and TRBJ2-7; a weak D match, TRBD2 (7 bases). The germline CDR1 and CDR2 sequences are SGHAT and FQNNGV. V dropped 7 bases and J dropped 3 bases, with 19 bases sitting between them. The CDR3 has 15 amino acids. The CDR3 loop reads CASNTGPGGFYEQYF. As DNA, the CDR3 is TGTGCCAGCAACACAGGGCCGGGGGGCTTCTACGAGCAGTACTTC.

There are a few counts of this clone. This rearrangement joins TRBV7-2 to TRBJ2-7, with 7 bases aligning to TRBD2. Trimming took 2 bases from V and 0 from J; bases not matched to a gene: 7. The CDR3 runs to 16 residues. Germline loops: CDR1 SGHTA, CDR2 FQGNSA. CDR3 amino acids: CASSLRSGVSSYEQYF. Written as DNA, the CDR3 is TGTGCCAGCAGCTTACGGAGCGGGGTAAGCTCCTACGAGCAGTACTTC.

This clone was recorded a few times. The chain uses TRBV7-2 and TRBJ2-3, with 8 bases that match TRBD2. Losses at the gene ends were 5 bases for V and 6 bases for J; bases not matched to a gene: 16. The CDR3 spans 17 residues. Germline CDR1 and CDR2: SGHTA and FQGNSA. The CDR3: CASSHPRGGFGDDTQYF. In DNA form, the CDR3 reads TGTGCCAGCAGCCACCCCCGGGGGGGCTTCGGTGACGATACGCAGTATTTT.